The 22 T cell receptor beta chains below come from one sample, sequenced in a study of T cell responses to AZD1222 COVID-19 vaccine. Measured with immunoSEQ multiplex PCR; TCRdb has only the in-frame clones, and not every one. The sample gives over 65,000 clones, almost 80% of which show up once; around 20% is in the top ten. Sequenced material: peripheral blood, taken on day 0 of AZD1222 vaccination. The receptor set was obtained from an adult in good health.

In its sample, this clone was seen a few times. The V call is TRBV5-1, the J call TRBJ2-2; D is ambiguous. V lost 3 bases and J lost 0, with 9 bases in between. The CDR3 has 15 residues. Germline V gene sequence: CDR1 SGHRS, CDR2 YFSETQ. Here the CDR3 reads CASSSTAANTGELFF. Here the CDR3 DNA reads TGCGCCAGCAGCTCCACGGCCGCGAACACCGGGGAGCTGTTTTTT.

The genes are TRBV19 and TRBJ2-6; no clear D gene. The germline CDR1 and CDR2 sequences are LNHDA and SQIVND (reference sequence). Trimming removed 3 bases from V and 1 base from J, with 7 bases in between. The CDR3 extends over 15 amino acids. The CDR3 nucleotides are TGTGCCAGTAGTATCCGCAGGTCTGGGGCCAACGTCCTGACTTTC. It codes for CASSIRRSGANVLTF.

The V gene is TRBV28, the J gene TRBJ1-1; maybe TRBD1 (5 bases). The CDR3 runs 12 residues. Germline V CDR1 and CDR2: MDHEN, SYDVKM. Trimming removed 7 bases from V and 4 bases from J, with 10 bases in between. The CDR3 sequence is CASKTGGTEAFF. CDR3 sequence (DNA): TGTGCCAGCAAGACGGGGGGCACTGAAGCTTTCTTT. Full variable domain (outside the CDR3, taken from reference TRBV28 and TRBJ1-1): DVKVTQSSRYLVKRTGEKVFLECVQDMDHENMFWYRQDPGLGLRLIYFSYDVKMKEKGDIPEGYSVSREKKERFSLILESASTNQTSMYLCASKTGGTEAFFGQGTRLTVV.

This clone has a single count. V usage is TRBV10-3 and J usage is TRBJ1-2; maybe TRBD1 (6 bases). This CDR3 is built from 14 residues. The germline V gene has CDR1 ENHRY and CDR2 SYGVKD. V was cut by 3 bases and J by 6 bases, with 14 bases left in between. This chain's CDR3 is CAISDRQDTDGYTF. CDR3 nucleotides: TGTGCCATCAGTGATAGACAGGACACCGATGGCTACACCTTC.

V usage is TRBV7-9 and J usage is TRBJ2-1, with 11 positions matching TRBD2. The length of the CDR3 is 18 residues. Germline values: CDR1 SEHNR, CDR2 FQNEAQ (reference sequence). Germline trimming cut 1 base from V and 5 bases from J; bases unmatched to any gene: 10. In DNA, the CDR3 is TGTGCCAGCAGCTTAGGGGTAGCGGGAGGGCCTTCCGACAATGAGCAGTTCTTC. Encoded protein: CASSLGVAGGPSDNEQFF.

This clone was recorded a few times. The V and J genes are TRBV28 and TRBJ1-6, with 8 bases matching TRBD1. Trimming took 6 bases from V and 10 from J; bases not matched to a gene: 14. The CDR3 is 16 residues long. The germline V gene encodes CDR1 MDHEN and CDR2 SYDVKM. The CDR3 region is CASSRRNRGIRSPLHF. CDR3 in DNA: TGTGCCAGCAGCCGAAGAAACAGGGGGATAAGGTCACCCCTCCACTTT.

This clone was detected a few times. The CDR3: CASSLEPNTGELFF. CDR3 nucleotide sequence: TGTGCCAGCAGCTTAGAGCCGAACACCGGGGAGCTGTTTTTT. The chain employs TRBV5-5 and TRBJ2-2; D unresolved. V was clipped by 2 bases and J by 0 bases, with 5 bases between them. Germline CDR1 and CDR2: SGHKS and YYEKEE (reference sequence). The CDR3 has 14 amino acids.

This sequence joins TRBV19 and TRBJ1-1; 10 bases are a match to TRBD1. Germline V gene sequence: CDR1 LNHDA, CDR2 SQIVND (reference sequence). Trimming at V came to 3 bases and at J to 6 bases, leaving 13 bases not matched to a gene. This CDR3 is 17 amino acids long. The CDR3 here is CASSIFNPGTGDPEAFF. In nucleotides, the CDR3 is TGTGCCAGTAGTATTTTTAATCCCGGGACAGGGGATCCTGAAGCTTTCTTT.

V gene TRBV27 combines with J gene TRBJ2-5, with 8 bases identical to TRBD2. This CDR3 is 14 amino acids long. Germline V gene data show CDR1 as MNHEY and CDR2 as SMNVEV (reference sequence). V lost 6 bases to trimming and J lost 5 bases; unmatched junction nucleotides: 8. The CDR3 DNA sequence: TGTGCCAGCAGCCCGGACTTAGCGGGGGAGACCCAGTACTTC. Encoded protein: CASSPDLAGETQYF.

The V call is TRBV5-6, the J call TRBJ2-3; 11 nucleotides match TRBD2. Germline CDR1 and CDR2: SGHDT and YYEEEE. The CDR3 runs to 17 residues. With 0 bases clipped from V and 2 bases from J, the junction kept 5 bases outside the gene matches. This CDR3 reads CASSLGLAGGYTDTQYF. DNA for the CDR3: TGTGCCAGCAGCTTGGGGCTAGCGGGAGGATACACAGATACGCAGTATTTT.

The chain recombines TRBV29-1 with TRBJ1-2, with D unresolved. V lost 4 bases and J 4 bases, leaving 10 bases between the germline ends. The germline gives CDR1 SQVTM, CDR2 ANQGSEA. The CDR3 spans 12 residues. As DNA, the CDR3 is TGCAGCGTTGGCTCGATCCTCTATGGCTACACCTTC. This encodes CSVGSILYGYTF. Looking up the rest from reference TRBV29-1 and TRBJ1-2 gives the full variable domain: SAVISQKPSRDICQRGTSLTIQCQVDSQVTMMFWYRQQPGQSLTLIATANQGSEATYESGFVIDKFPISRPNLTFSTLTVSNMSPEDSSIYLCSVGSILYGYTFGSGTRLTVV.

The chain links TRBV7-6 to TRBJ2-2; 8 nucleotides align to TRBD1. This CDR3 is built from 16 residues. Per the germline V gene, CDR1 is SGHVS and CDR2 is FNYEAQ. Trimming took 2 bases from V and 6 from J; bases not matched to a gene: 8. In nucleotides, the CDR3 is TGTGCCAGCAGCTTACAGGGGGCGTTAACCGCCGGGGAGCTGTTTTTT. Translated: CASSLQGALTAGELFF.

The rearrangement links TRBV29-1 to TRBJ2-5, with D hard to call. The CDR3 runs 10 residues. Germline lookup yields CDR1 SQVTM and CDR2 ANQGSEA. V gave up 3 bases and J gave up 5 bases, with 4 bases separating them. CDR3 amino acids: CSVDLETQYF. In DNA form, the CDR3 reads TGCAGCGTTGATTTGGAGACCCAGTACTTC. Filled out from reference TRBV29-1 and TRBJ2-5, the complete variable domain reads SAVISQKPSRDICQRGTSLTIQCQVDSQVTMMFWYRQQPGQSLTLIATANQGSEATYESGFVIDKFPISRPNLTFSTLTVSNMSPEDSSIYLCSVDLETQYFGPGTRLLVL.

The V and J genes are TRBV11-2 and TRBJ2-1, with 12 nucleotides matching TRBD2. Trimming removed 4 bases from V and 4 bases from J; junction bases left unmatched: 8. The V gene's germline CDR1 is SGHAT and CDR2 FQNNGV. This CDR3 is built from 17 residues. CDR3 sequence reads: CASSYTPTSGSYNEQFF. The DNA for the CDR3 is TGTGCCAGCAGCTACACACCGACTAGCGGGAGTTACAATGAGCAGTTCTTC.

This clone has just a few counts. The chain couples TRBV7-2 to TRBJ2-7; D unclear. Germline V lookup: CDR1 SGHTA, CDR2 FQGNSA. The CDR3 sequence is 11 residues long. V was trimmed by 5 bases and J by 2 bases, leaving 4 bases between them. The CDR3 DNA reads as TGTGCCAGCAGCGCCGCCTACGAGCAGTACTTC. Protein: CASSAAYEQYF.

The chain carries TRBV9 and TRBJ2-1; 10 nucleotides match TRBD1. CDR1 and CDR2 from the germline V gene are SGDLS and YYNGEE. The CDR3 is 15 residues long. J gave up 4 bases and V 4 bases, and 5 bases lay outside the gene matches. CDR3 nucleotide sequence: TGTGCCAGCAGCAACGACAGGGGGCATTACAATGAGCAGTTCTTC. The encoded protein is CASSNDRGHYNEQFF.

The chain employs TRBV7-9 and TRBJ2-7; no clear D gene. The germline V and J ends were trimmed by 5 bases and 6 bases, with 20 bases remaining between them. Germline V gene sequence: CDR1 SEHNR, CDR2 FQNEAQ (reference sequence). The CDR3 is 15 amino acids. CDR3 sequence reads: CASSLGSIYPSEQYF. In DNA, the CDR3 is TGTGCCAGCAGCCTCGGATCAATCTACCCGTCCGAGCAGTACTTC. The complete variable domain, with remaining parts taken from reference TRBV7-9 and TRBJ2-7, reads DTGVSQNPRHKITKRGQNVTFRCDPISEHNRLYWYRQTLGQGPEFLTYFQNEAQLEKSRLLSDRFSAERPKGSFSTLEIQRTEQGDSAMYLCASSLGSIYPSEQYFGPGTRLTVT.

CDR3 in DNA: TGTGCCAGCAGCCAACCGGGAATCAGCCCCTCCTACGAGCAGTACTTC. Translated, it gives CASSQPGISPSYEQYF. V gene TRBV3-1 (or the pseudogene TRBV3-2) combines with J gene TRBJ2-7, with D possibly being TRBD2 (5 bases). The CDR3 spans 16 residues. The germline V gene has CDR1 LGHDT and CDR2 YNNKEL (reference sequence). The germline V and J ends were trimmed by 2 bases and 0 bases, with 14 bases remaining between them.

This rearrangement joins TRBV18 to TRBJ1-2, with 7 bases lining up with TRBD1. The CDR3 extends over 14 amino acids. Germline V CDR1 and CDR2: KGHSH, LQKENI. J gave up 2 bases and V 0 bases, and 0 bases lay outside the gene matches. The CDR3 region is CASSPPGQNYGYTF. The CDR3, as DNA: TGTGCCAGCTCACCACCGGGACAGAACTATGGCTACACCTTC.

Only a few counts were recorded for this clone. This chain links TRBV27 with TRBJ2-3, with 10 bases lining up with TRBD1. V shed 4 bases, J shed 6 bases, and the junction held 7 bases outside the gene matches. The CDR3 runs 15 residues. Germline V CDR1 and CDR2: MNHEY, SMNVEV (reference sequence). The chain's CDR3 is CASSSRTGGKDTQYF. The CDR3 bases are TGTGCCAGCAGTTCACGGACAGGGGGTAAGGATACGCAGTATTTT.

V usage is TRBV11-2 and J usage is TRBJ1-2, with D possibly TRBD1 on 5 matching bases. Trimming cost V 10 bases and J 3 bases, with 12 bases left between them. Germline lookup yields CDR1 SGHAT and CDR2 FQNNGV. The CDR3 loop spans 12 amino acids. The CDR3 loop reads CAILGLDYGYTF. DNA for the CDR3: TGTGCCATCCTGGGGCTTGACTATGGCTACACCTTC.

The gene calls are TRBV7-8 and TRBJ1-5; D possibly corresponds to TRBD1 (6 bases). Trimming took off 4 bases at V and 3 bases at J, with 13 bases between the two ends. The germline gives CDR1 SGHVS, CDR2 FQNEAQ. The length of the CDR3 is 15 residues. CDR3 nucleotides: TGTGCCAGCAGCTCTACCCGGGACACCAATCAGCCCCAGCATTTT. Translating gives CASSSTRDTNQPQHF. The complete variable domain, with remaining parts taken from reference TRBV7-8 and TRBJ1-5, reads GAGVSQSPRYKVAKRGQDVALRCDPISGHVSLFWYQQALGQGPEFLTYFQNEAQLDKSGLPSDRFFAERPEGSVSTLKIQRTQQEDSAVYLCASSSTRDTNQPQHFGDGTRLSIL.